The 17 T cell receptor beta chains given below trace back to one sample, sequenced in a study of molecular identifiers for immune sequencing clone quantification. TCRdb re-analysed the PCR reads in MiXCR, keeping a single row per CDR3 protein. The data contain roughly 320,000 distinct CDR3 sequences, roughly 24% of them singletons. What was sequenced was naive CD8+ T cells from blood, with Jurkat cell RNA spiked in. Documented subset: FACS-sorted CD8+CD4-CCR7+CD45RA+ naive T cells. These receptors were taken from a human donor in good health. Some libraries in this study had Jurkat cell RNA spiked in.

This chain joins TRBV30 and TRBJ2-5, with TRBD2 matching over 10 bases. J gave up 2 bases and V 4 bases, and 7 bases lay outside the gene matches. The germline CDR1 and CDR2 sequences are GTSNPN and SVGIG (reference sequence). The CDR3 runs 15 residues. CDR3 sequence reads: CAWTRTSGLQETQYF. The CDR3 DNA reads TGTGCCTGGACCAGGACTAGCGGACTTCAAGAGACCCAGTACTTC.

This rearrangement joins TRBV7-3 to TRBJ2-1; D uncertain. V lost 2 bases to trimming and J lost 9 bases, with 14 bases between them. CDR1 is SGHTA, CDR2 FQGTGA, per germline. The CDR3 sequence is 14 residues long. In DNA form, the CDR3 reads TGTGCCAGCAGCTTAGATAATCGCGTGCCTGAGCAGTTCTTC. Protein sequence: CASSLDNRVPEQFF.

The rearrangement uses TRBV3-1 and TRBJ2-1, with 7 bases that match TRBD2. The CDR3 totals 16 residues. The germline CDR1 and CDR2 sequences are LGHDT and YNNKEL (reference sequence). V lost 5 bases, J lost 0 bases, and 7 bases stayed unmatched. CDR3 bases: TGTGCCAGCAGCACCCAGCGGGGCCCCTCCTACAATGAGCAGTTCTTC. Its translation is CASSTQRGPSYNEQFF.

The chain links TRBV7-9 to TRBJ1-1, with a tentative D call TRBD1 (5 bases). Germline CDR1 reads SEHNR; CDR2 reads FQNEAQ (reference sequence). The CDR3 sequence is 16 residues long. V lost 5 bases and J lost 4, with 20 bases in between. The CDR3 loop is CASSPGTRGLGTEAFF. CDR3 in DNA: TGTGCCAGCAGCCCCGGAACCCGGGGCTTGGGCACTGAAGCTTTCTTT. The full variable domain, with the rest looked up from reference TRBV7-9 and TRBJ1-1, is DTGVSQNPRHKITKRGQNVTFRCDPISEHNRLYWYRQTLGQGPEFLTYFQNEAQLEKSRLLSDRFSAERPKGSFSTLEIQRTEQGDSAMYLCASSPGTRGLGTEAFFGQGTRLTVV.

The chain uses TRBV23-1 and TRBJ1-6; 9 bases are a match to TRBD1. TRBV23-1 is labeled an ORF, and its function is uncertain. This CDR3 region has 18 residues. The V gene end was trimmed by 2 bases and the J gene end by 5 bases; junction bases not matched to a gene: 10. The CDR3: CASSQSRDRANHNSPLHF. DNA for the CDR3: TGCGCCAGCAGTCAAAGCCGGGACAGGGCAAACCATAATTCACCCCTCCACTTT.

The rearrangement joins TRBV20-1 to TRBJ1-1; D gene ambiguous. The length of the CDR3 is 11 residues. Trimming removed 3 bases at V and 7 bases at J, with 9 bases between. In germline, CDR1 is DFQATT, CDR2 SNEGSKA (reference sequence). CDR3 in amino acids: CSASRVLEAFF. The CDR3 DNA reads as TGCAGTGCTAGCCGAGTTCTTGAAGCTTTCTTT.

There are many counts of this clonotype. This chain links TRBV6-6 with TRBJ2-5; tentative D call: TRBD1 (6 bases). V lost 1 base, J lost 1 base, and 10 bases lay in between. The germline CDR1 and CDR2 sequences are MNHNY and SVGAGI (reference sequence). The CDR3 sequence is 15 residues long. This chain's CDR3 is CASSYLGAVQETQYF. CDR3 nucleotide sequence: TGTGCCAGCAGTTACTTGGGGGCCGTCCAAGAGACCCAGTACTTC.

Here the CDR3 DNA reads TGTGCCAGCAGCTCAACGAAGACTAGCGGGTCCGGGTCAGATACGCAGTATTTT. It yields the protein CASSSTKTSGSGSDTQYF. The chain carries TRBV7-9 and TRBJ2-3, with 10 bases lining up with TRBD2. Germline V gene sequence: CDR1 SEHNR, CDR2 FQNEAQ (reference sequence). The CDR3 totals 18 residues. V gave up 4 bases and J gave up 4 bases; unmatched junction bases: 14.

This clonotype was seen at least ten times. This chain joins TRBV27 and TRBJ1-1, with D possibly being TRBD1 (5 bases). Trimming took off 3 bases at V and 5 bases at J, with 19 bases between the two ends. The CDR3 spans 16 residues. Germline V gene lookup returns CDR1 MNHEY and CDR2 SMNVEV (reference sequence). The CDR3 DNA sequence: TGTGCCAGCAGTTTTTTTTTCAGTCAGGGAGGGACTGAAGCTTTCTTT. Amino acid sequence: CASSFFFSQGGTEAFF.

This rearrangement joins TRBV11-2 to TRBJ2-6; D is ambiguous. The germline V gene encodes CDR1 SGHAT and CDR2 FQNNGV. CDR3 length equals 16 residues. Deletions cut 5 bases from V and 8 bases from J, with 19 bases between. The DNA for the CDR3 is TGTGCCAGCAGCGGCCCTGACATCCGATGGTCCAACGTCCTGACTTTC. Amino acid sequence: CASSGPDIRWSNVLTF.

The chain joins TRBV20-1 to TRBJ2-7, with D perhaps assigned TRBD1 or TRBD2 (5 bases each). This CDR3 is 12 amino acids long. CDR1 and CDR2 from the germline V gene are DFQATT and SNEGSKA (reference sequence). Trimming took off 6 bases at V and 0 bases at J, with 9 bases between the two ends. The CDR3 coding sequence is TGCAGTGCCTGGGACGGCTCCTACGAGCAGTACTTC. Translation: CSAWDGSYEQYF.

The chain employs TRBV7-9 and TRBJ2-7; TRBD1 matches at 10 bases. Germline V gene data show CDR1 as SEHNR and CDR2 as FQNEAQ (reference sequence). There are 15 residues in the CDR3. V lost 5 bases to trimming and J lost 5 bases; unmatched junction nucleotides: 9. In DNA, the CDR3 is TGTGCCAGCAGCCGAGGGACAGGGGTCTTGCACGAGCAGTACTTC. This translates into CASSRGTGVLHEQYF.

This clonotype has only a few counts. The genes are TRBV27 and TRBJ1-1; D not certain. The V gene's germline CDR1 is MNHEY and CDR2 SMNVEV (reference sequence). V was shortened by 6 bases and J by 4 bases, with 12 bases between the two germline ends. The CDR3 consists of 13 residues. The CDR3 sequence: CASRVRGGTEAFF. The DNA of the CDR3 is TGTGCCAGCAGGGTTCGGGGAGGCACTGAAGCTTTCTTT.

The chain couples TRBV3-1 to TRBJ1-1; possible D gene TRBD1, 5 bases. CDR3 length equals 14 residues. Trimming pared 4 bases from V and 4 bases from J, leaving 13 bases between. Germline CDR1 reads LGHDT; CDR2 reads YNNKEL (reference sequence). This CDR3 reads CASSPPDRATEAFF. The CDR3 DNA sequence: TGTGCCAGCAGCCCACCCGACAGAGCCACTGAAGCTTTCTTT.

The chain uses TRBV5-6 and TRBJ2-2; D is unclear. The V end was cut by 4 bases, the J end by 0 bases, with 10 bases between. There are 15 residues in the CDR3. Germline-derived CDR1 and CDR2 are SGHDT and YYEEEE. This CDR3 is CASSVAAANTGELFF. CDR3 sequence (DNA): TGTGCCAGCAGCGTGGCCGCGGCGAACACCGGGGAGCTGTTTTTT.

There are a few counts of this clonotype. This sequence joins TRBV7-9 and TRBJ2-7; 10 bases match TRBD2. The CDR3 spans 14 residues. V was clipped by 4 bases and J by 5 bases; unmatched bases: 5. Germline V CDR1 and CDR2: SEHNR, FQNEAQ (reference sequence). The CDR3 here is CASSSGLAENEQYF. CDR3 DNA sequence: TGTGCCAGCAGCTCCGGACTAGCGGAGAACGAGCAGTACTTC. The full variable domain, with the rest looked up from reference TRBV7-9 and TRBJ2-7, is DTGVSQNPRHKITKRGQNVTFRCDPISEHNRLYWYRQTLGQGPEFLTYFQNEAQLEKSRLLSDRFSAERPKGSFSTLEIQRTEQGDSAMYLCASSSGLAENEQYFGPGTRLTVT.

This clonotype came up many times. The chain joins TRBV5-1 to TRBJ2-7; the match to TRBD2 covers 13 bases. CDR3 length: 16 residues. V lost 3 bases, J lost 4 bases, and 7 bases stayed unmatched. Germline V gene lookup returns CDR1 SGHRS and CDR2 YFSETQ. The CDR3 region has the DNA TGCGCCAGCAGCTCGAGGGGGACTAGCGGGACTTACGAGCAGTACTTC. Amino acids: CASSSRGTSGTYEQYF.